The 22 T cell receptor beta chains below come from one sample, sequenced in a study of blood T cells in healthy people across ages. Primed by a sample-barcoded 5' primer and a J-beta primer mix, a second PCR proceeded for 7 to 11 cycles. TCRdb re-called the 5' RACE reads through MiXCR, storing one row per CDR3 protein. Of just under 900,000 distinct CDR3 sequences listed, 25% to 35% are singletons. The material sequenced was blood. Every receptor here comes from a woman older than 75 in good health.

This clonotype was counted a few times. This may arise from a read error, as a much more abundant clone is one base away. V usage is TRBV7-2 and J usage is TRBJ2-1; D may match TRBD1 or TRBD2 (5 bases each). V lost 4 bases to trimming and J lost 2 bases, with 15 bases between them. The CDR3 has 16 amino acids. The germline CDR1 and CDR2 sequences are SGHTA and FQGNSA. The CDR3 loop is CASSSRVFGAYNEQFF. CDR3 nucleotide sequence: TGTGCCAGCAGCTCCAGGGTCTTCGGGGCCTACAATGAGCAGTTCTTC. Using reference TRBV7-2 and TRBJ2-1 for the parts outside the CDR3, the full variable domain is GAGVSQSPSNKVTEKGKDVELRCDPISGHTALYWYRQSLGQGLEFLIYFQGNSAPDKSGLPSDRFSAERTGGSVSTLTIQRTQQEDSAVYLCASSSRVFGAYNEQFFGPGTRLTVL.

This clonotype turned up a few times. This chain links TRBV5-5 with TRBJ1-6; TRBD1 is a possible D gene (6 bases). The CDR3 runs 13 residues. Germline assignment: CDR1 SGHKS and CDR2 YYEKEE (reference sequence). V was clipped by 4 bases and J by 9 bases, with 11 bases between them. CDR3 coding DNA: TGTGCCAGCAGCAAGCCAGGGGCTTCACCCCTCCACTTT. Translated: CASSKPGASPLHF. Using reference TRBV5-5 and TRBJ1-6 for the parts outside the CDR3, the full variable domain is DAGVTQSPTHLIKTRGQQVTLRCSPISGHKSVSWYQQVLGQGPQFIFQYYEKEERGRGNFPDRFSARQFPNYSSELNVNALLLGDSALYLCASSKPGASPLHFGNGTRLTVT.

With respect to this clonotype: A much larger clone lies one base from this, so it may be a read error. The rearrangement uses TRBV6-5 and TRBJ2-7; D is perhaps TRBD2 (6 bases). The V gene lost 2 bases and the J gene lost 2 bases, with 16 bases spanning the gap. Germline V gene lookup returns CDR1 MNHEY and CDR2 SVGAGI. The CDR3 is 16 residues long. The CDR3 DNA reads TGTGCCAGCAGTTACGCGGGACCTCGAAGCCCCTACGAGCAGTACTTC. It is translated as CASSYAGPRSPYEQYF.

This chain links TRBV9 with TRBJ2-5, with a weak D call TRBD1 (6 bases). Trimming stripped 0 bases from V and 6 bases from J, with 12 bases between. The CDR3 is 14 residues long. CDR1 and CDR2 from the germline V gene are SGDLS and YYNGEE. CDR3 DNA sequence: TGTGCCAGCAGCGTAGCAGGGGACGAGAAGACCCAGTACTTC. This codes for CASSVAGDEKTQYF. Combining the CDR3 with reference TRBV9 and TRBJ2-5 gives the whole variable domain DSGVTQTPKHLITATGQRVTLRCSPRSGDLSVYWYQQSLDQGLQFLIQYYNGEERAKGNILERFSAQQFPDLHSELNLSSLELGDSALYFCASSVAGDEKTQYFGPGTRLLVL.

The chain couples TRBV21-1 to TRBJ2-5; the table assigns TRBD1, which was not confirmed against the DNA. TRBV21-1 is a pseudogene. This CDR3 is 14 amino acids long. CDR3 sequence: CASPRGFPQETQYF. The CDR3 DNA follows: TGTGCCAGCCCCCGGGGTTTTCCTCAAGAGACCCAGTACTTC.

V usage is TRBV5-1 and J usage is TRBJ2-7; no reliable D call. The V end was cut by 4 bases, the J end by 0 bases, with 11 bases between. This CDR3 spans 14 amino acids. Germline CDR1 reads SGHRS; CDR2 reads YFSETQ. The DNA of the CDR3 is TGCGCCAGCAGCCCTATAACCCCCTCCTACGAGCAGTACTTC. Translated, it gives CASSPITPSYEQYF.

This clonotype showed up many times. V gene TRBV5-6 combines with J gene TRBJ2-7; 8 nucleotides agree with TRBD2. With the DNA end fitting TRBJ2-5 better, the J assignment may be wrong. The germline V gene encodes CDR1 SGHDT and CDR2 YYEEEE. The CDR3 extends over 15 amino acids. The CDR3: CASSRGGPRGETQYF. The CDR3 region has the DNA TGTGCCAGCAGCCGGGGGGGGCCAAGGGGAGAGACCCAGTACTTC.

CDR3 in DNA: TGTGCCAGCAGTTACTCACCGGGACTAGCCATCTACGAGCAGTACTTC. Its protein is CASSYSPGLAIYEQYF. The V gene is TRBV6-2 or TRBV6-3, the J gene TRBJ2-4, with 9 nucleotides matching TRBD2. The J call is doubtful: the DNA matches TRBJ2-7 better. In germline, CDR1 is MNHEY, CDR2 SVGEGT. The CDR3 is made up of 16 amino acids.

This clonotype was observed at least ten times. The chain combines TRBV6-2 or TRBV6-3 with TRBJ1-5, with 10 positions matching TRBD1. CDR1 and CDR2 from the germline V gene are MNHEY and SVGEGT. The CDR3 runs to 15 residues. Trimming cost V 6 bases and J 7 bases; bases outside gene matches: 9. The CDR3 DNA follows: TGTGCCAGCAGGAGTCGGGACAGGGGAGGACAGCCCCAGCATTTT. Its protein is CASRSRDRGGQPQHF.

This clonotype was counted a few times. This may be a read error, as it is one base from a much larger clone. The chain employs TRBV7-2 and TRBJ2-1; D might be TRBD2 (7 bases). The CDR3 sequence is 15 residues long. Germline V gene data show CDR1 as SGHTA and CDR2 as FQGNSA. The ends were cut back, 5 bases at V and 6 bases at J, with 17 bases in the middle. The CDR3 sequence: CASSPFRGGANEQFF. The CDR3 DNA follows: TGTGCCAGCAGCCCCTTTAGGGGGGGGGCCAATGAGCAGTTCTTC.

On this clonotype: Possible read error: a much larger clone is one base away. The chain joins TRBV2 to TRBJ2-7; D may be TRBD1 or TRBD2 (5 bases each). The CDR3 is 12 amino acids. Germline V lookup: CDR1 SNHLY, CDR2 FYNNEI. V dropped 6 bases and J dropped 6 bases, with 12 bases sitting between them. The CDR3 spells CASSADGAEQYF. The CDR3 nucleotides read TGTGCCAGCAGCGCAGACGGGGCCGAGCAGTACTTC.

Ten or more counts support this clonotype. This sequence joins TRBV24-1 and TRBJ1-2; the D gene is possibly TRBD1 (5 bases). Germline V gives CDR1 KGHDR, CDR2 SFDVKD. This CDR3 contains 13 residues. Deletions cut 4 bases from V and 8 bases from J, with 13 bases between. CDR3 nucleotides: TGTGCCACCAGTGAACGGGACTCCAACGGCTACACCTTC. Its translation: CATSERDSNGYTF.

This clonotype was counted once. A read error may produce the germline difference seen at one junction end. The rearrangement joins TRBV20-1 to TRBJ1-2; no firm D call. Looked up from germline, CDR1 is DFQATT and CDR2 is SNEGSKA (reference sequence). This CDR3 contains 13 residues. CDR3 sequence: CSVKPGDYYDYTF. In nucleotides, the CDR3 is TGCAGTGTTAAGCCCGGGGATTACTATGACTACACCTTC.

This clonotype was picked up many times. V and J are TRBV12-5 and TRBJ1-6; a weak D match, TRBD1 (6 bases). The ends were cut back, 6 bases at V and 5 bases at J, with 14 bases in the middle. The CDR3 runs to 15 residues. CDR1 and CDR2 (germline): LGHNT, FRNRAP. The CDR3 loop reads CASGSIGQNNSPLHF. CDR3 bases: TGTGCTAGTGGATCTATTGGACAGAATAATTCACCCCTCCACTTT. The full variable domain, with the rest looked up from reference TRBV12-5 and TRBJ1-6, is DARVTQTPRHKVTEMGQEVTMRCQPILGHNTVFWYRQTMMQGLELLAYFRNRAPLDDSGMPKDRFSAEMPDATLATLKIQPSEPRDSAVYFCASGSIGQNNSPLHFGNGTRLTVT.

Regarding this clonotype: Here the CDR3 omits its conserved ending phenylalanine or tryptophan, so a read error is the likely source. The DNA is left out, because the CDR3 cannot be placed on it with certainty; the CDR3 is given as TCRdb lists it. The J gene is TRBJ1-2, the V gene TRBV2; the D call of TRBD1 is as the table states it, not checked on the DNA. CDR1 and CDR2 from the germline V gene are SNHLY and FYNNEI. The CDR3 is 13 amino acids long, termini counted. The CDR3 sequence is CAGAKAGFYGYTC.

The CDR3 bases are TGTGCCAGCAGTGAAGTAGGTGGGCGGGAGACCCAGTACTTC. Its protein product is CASSEVGGRETQYF. This sequence joins TRBV6-1 and TRBJ2-5, with no clear D. Trimming pared 1 base from V and 5 bases from J, leaving 11 bases between. The CDR3 covers 14 residues. Germline loops: CDR1 MNHNS, CDR2 SASEGT.

This clonotype was counted many times. The CDR3 protein is CATRAVGGATDTQYF. CDR3 DNA: TGTGCCACCAGGGCGGTCGGGGGGGCTACAGATACGCAGTATTTT. The chain is built from TRBV24-1 and TRBJ2-3; 8 bases map to TRBD2. Trimming cost V 7 bases and J 3 bases; bases outside gene matches: 8. This CDR3 has 15 amino acids. Germline V gene sequence: CDR1 KGHDR, CDR2 SFDVKD.

This clonotype was detected many times. The CDR3 is CASSQAGVAADTQYF. CDR3 nucleotides: TGTGCCAGCAGCCAAGCAGGTGTAGCTGCAGATACGCAGTATTTT. V is TRBV3-1 and J is TRBJ2-3; D is uncertain. Germline values: CDR1 LGHDT, CDR2 YNNKEL (reference sequence). V lost 1 base to trimming and J lost 4 bases, with 12 bases between them. The CDR3 sequence is 15 residues long.

This rearrangement joins TRBV6-6 to TRBJ2-7, with TRBD2 matching over 7 bases. The V and J ends lost 0 bases and 4 bases, in that order; junction bases with no gene match: 3. The CDR3 spans 14 residues. Looked up from germline, CDR1 is MNHNY and CDR2 is SVGAGI (reference sequence). The CDR3 region has the DNA TGTGCCAGCAGTTACTCGCAGGGAGGGTACGAGCAGTACTTC. Translation: CASSYSQGGYEQYF.

This clonotype was seen more than once but under ten times. A much larger clonotype is one base distant, so this may be a read error. The V and J genes are TRBV11-2 and TRBJ2-5, with D unresolved. The CDR3 contains 12 residues. Trimming removed 3 bases from V and 11 bases from J, with 13 bases in between. CDR1 and CDR2 (germline): SGHAT, FQNNGV. CDR3 amino acids: CASSFSNNEQYF. CDR3 DNA: TGTGCCAGCAGCTTCTCTAACAATGAGCAGTACTTC.

The table lists this clonotype with many counts. V and J are TRBV12-3 or TRBV12-4 and TRBJ2-5, with 7 bases that match TRBD1. Trimming removed 5 bases from V and 4 bases from J; junction bases left unmatched: 7. This CDR3 contains 14 residues. This CDR3 is CASSLRDSPETQYF. The CDR3 DNA is TGTGCCAGCAGTCTAAGGGACAGTCCAGAGACCCAGTACTTC.

The chain carries TRBV29-1 and TRBJ2-1; 8 nucleotides line up with TRBD2. The J call may be wrong; the DNA end is better matched by TRBJ2-7. Germline V gene lookup returns CDR1 SQVTM and CDR2 ANQGSEA. This CDR3 is 15 amino acids long. In DNA, the CDR3 is TGCAGCGCTGTGGGGCGGGGGGATAGCTACAATGAGCAGTACTTC. Amino acids: CSAVGRGDSYNEQYF.